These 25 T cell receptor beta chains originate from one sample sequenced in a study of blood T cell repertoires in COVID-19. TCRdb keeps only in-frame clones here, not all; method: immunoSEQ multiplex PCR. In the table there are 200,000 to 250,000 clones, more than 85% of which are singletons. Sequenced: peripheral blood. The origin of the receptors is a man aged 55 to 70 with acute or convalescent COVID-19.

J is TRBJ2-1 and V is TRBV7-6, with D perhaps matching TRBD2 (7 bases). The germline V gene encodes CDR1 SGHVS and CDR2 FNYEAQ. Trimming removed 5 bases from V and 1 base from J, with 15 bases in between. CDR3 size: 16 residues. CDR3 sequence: CASSGWEGGSYNEQFF. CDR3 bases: TGTGCCAGCAGCGGGTGGGAGGGGGGTTCCTACAATGAGCAGTTCTTC.

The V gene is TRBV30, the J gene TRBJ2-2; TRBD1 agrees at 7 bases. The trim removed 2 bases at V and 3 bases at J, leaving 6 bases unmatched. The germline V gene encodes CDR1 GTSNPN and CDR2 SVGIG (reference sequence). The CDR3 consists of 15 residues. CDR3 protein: CAWSRQGGDTGELFF. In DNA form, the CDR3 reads TGTGCCTGGAGTAGACAGGGCGGCGACACCGGGGAGCTGTTTTTT.

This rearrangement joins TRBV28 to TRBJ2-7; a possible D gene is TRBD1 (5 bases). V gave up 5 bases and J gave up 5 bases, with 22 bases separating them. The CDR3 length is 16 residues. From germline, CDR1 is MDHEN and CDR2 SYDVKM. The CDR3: CASSPGQAAGFNEQYF. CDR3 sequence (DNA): TGTGCCAGCAGTCCGGGCCAGGCAGCAGGGTTCAACGAGCAGTACTTC.

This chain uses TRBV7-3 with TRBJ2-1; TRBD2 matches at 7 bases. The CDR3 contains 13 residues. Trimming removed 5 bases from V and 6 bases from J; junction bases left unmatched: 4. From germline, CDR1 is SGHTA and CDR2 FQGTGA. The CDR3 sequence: CASSRTSGNEQFF. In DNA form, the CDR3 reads TGTGCCAGCAGCAGGACTAGTGGCAATGAGCAGTTCTTC.

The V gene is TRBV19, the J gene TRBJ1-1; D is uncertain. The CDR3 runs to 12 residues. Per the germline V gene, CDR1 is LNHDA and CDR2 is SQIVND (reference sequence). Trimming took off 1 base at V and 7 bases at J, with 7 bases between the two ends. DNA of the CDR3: TGTGCCAGTAGTATAGGGTCAGTTGAAGCTTTCTTT. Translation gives CASSIGSVEAFF.

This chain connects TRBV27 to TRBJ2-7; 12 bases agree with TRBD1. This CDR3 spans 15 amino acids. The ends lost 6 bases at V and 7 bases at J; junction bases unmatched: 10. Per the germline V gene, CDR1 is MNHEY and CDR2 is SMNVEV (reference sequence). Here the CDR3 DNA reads TGTGCCAGCAGGCCTGAGGGACAGGGGGCGAAAGAGCAGTACTTC. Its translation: CASRPEGQGAKEQYF.

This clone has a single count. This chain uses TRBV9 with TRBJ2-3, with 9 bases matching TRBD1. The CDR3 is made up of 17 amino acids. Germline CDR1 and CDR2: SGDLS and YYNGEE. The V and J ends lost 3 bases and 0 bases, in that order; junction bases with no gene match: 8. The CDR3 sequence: CASSETGGTSSTDTQYF. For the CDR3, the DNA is TGTGCCAGCAGCGAGACAGGGGGGACTTCTAGCACAGATACGCAGTATTTT.

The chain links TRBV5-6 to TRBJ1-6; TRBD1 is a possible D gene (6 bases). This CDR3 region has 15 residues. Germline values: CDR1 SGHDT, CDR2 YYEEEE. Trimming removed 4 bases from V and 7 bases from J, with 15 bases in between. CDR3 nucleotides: TGTGCCAGCAGCGGGGTAGGACAGCCAAATTCACCCCTCCACTTT. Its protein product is CASSGVGQPNSPLHF.

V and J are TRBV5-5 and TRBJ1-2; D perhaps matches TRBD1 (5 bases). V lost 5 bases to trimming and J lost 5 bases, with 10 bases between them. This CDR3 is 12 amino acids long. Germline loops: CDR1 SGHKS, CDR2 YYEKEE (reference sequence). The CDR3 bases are TGTGCCAGCAGTTATCGGGGGTATGGCTACACCTTC. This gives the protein CASSYRGYGYTF. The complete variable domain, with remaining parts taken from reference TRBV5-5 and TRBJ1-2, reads DAGVTQSPTHLIKTRGQQVTLRCSPISGHKSVSWYQQVLGQGPQFIFQYYEKEERGRGNFPDRFSARQFPNYSSELNVNALLLGDSALYLCASSYRGYGYTFGSGTRLTVV.

CDR3 sequence reads: CASKAGGATDTQYF. The CDR3 DNA sequence: TGTGCCAGCAAGGCAGGGGGCGCCACAGATACGCAGTATTTT. The chain recombines TRBV2 with TRBJ2-3; 8 nucleotides align to TRBD1. The junction had 5 bases not matched to a gene; V was cut back by 7 bases and J by 2 bases. The CDR3 runs 14 residues. Germline V gene sequence: CDR1 SNHLY, CDR2 FYNNEI. Full variable domain (remainder filled in from reference TRBV2 and TRBJ2-3): EPEVTQTPSHQVTQMGQEVILRCVPISNHLYFYWYRQILGQKVEFLVSFYNNEISEKSEIFDDQFSVERPDGSNFTLKIRSTKLEDSAMYFCASKAGGATDTQYFGPGTRLTVL.

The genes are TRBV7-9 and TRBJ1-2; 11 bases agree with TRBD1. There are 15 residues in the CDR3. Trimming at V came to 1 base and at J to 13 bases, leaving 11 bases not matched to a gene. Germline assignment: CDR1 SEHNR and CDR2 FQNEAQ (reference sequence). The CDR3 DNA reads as TGTGCCAGCAGCTTAGGAGGACAGGGGGCAGACCCCCTCACCTTC. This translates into CASSLGGQGADPLTF.

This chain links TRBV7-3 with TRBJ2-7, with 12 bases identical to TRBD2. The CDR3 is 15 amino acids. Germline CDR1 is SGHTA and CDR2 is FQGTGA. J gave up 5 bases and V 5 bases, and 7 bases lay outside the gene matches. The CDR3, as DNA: TGTGCCAGCAGCCCCACTAGCGGGGGGCGAGACGAGCAGTACTTC. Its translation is CASSPTSGGRDEQYF.

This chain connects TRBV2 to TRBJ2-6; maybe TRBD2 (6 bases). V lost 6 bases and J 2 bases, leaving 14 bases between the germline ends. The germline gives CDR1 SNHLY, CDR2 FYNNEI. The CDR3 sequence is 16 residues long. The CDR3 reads CASRARGSAGANVLTF. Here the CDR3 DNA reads TGTGCCAGCAGGGCCCGGGGGTCGGCTGGGGCCAACGTCCTGACTTTC.

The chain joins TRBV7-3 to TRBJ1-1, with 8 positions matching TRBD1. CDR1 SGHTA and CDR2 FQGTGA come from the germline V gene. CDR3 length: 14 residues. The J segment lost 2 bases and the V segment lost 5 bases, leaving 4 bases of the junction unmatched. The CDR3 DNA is TGTGCCAGCAGCCACAGGGGGGGCAACACTGAAGCTTTCTTT. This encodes CASSHRGGNTEAFF.

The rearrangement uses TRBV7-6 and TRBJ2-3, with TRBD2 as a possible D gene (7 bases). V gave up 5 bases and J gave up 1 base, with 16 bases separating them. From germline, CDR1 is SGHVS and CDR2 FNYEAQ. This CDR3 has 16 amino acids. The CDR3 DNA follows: TGTGCCAGCAGCGGGGGGGCGGGGACGGGCACAGATACGCAGTATTTT. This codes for CASSGGAGTGTDTQYF. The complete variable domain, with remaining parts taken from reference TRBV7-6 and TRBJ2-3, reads GAGVSQSPRYKVTKRGQDVALRCDPISGHVSLYWYRQALGQGPEFLTYFNYEAQQDKSGLPNDRFSAERPEGSISTLTIQRTEQRDSAMYRCASSGGAGTGTDTQYFGPGTRLTVL.

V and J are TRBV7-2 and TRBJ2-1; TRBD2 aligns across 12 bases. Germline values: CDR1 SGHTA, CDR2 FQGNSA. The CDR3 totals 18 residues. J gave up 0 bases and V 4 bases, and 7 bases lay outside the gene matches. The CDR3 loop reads CASSSTSGGFSSYNEQFF. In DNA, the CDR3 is TGTGCCAGCAGCTCGACTAGCGGGGGTTTTAGCTCCTACAATGAGCAGTTCTTC.

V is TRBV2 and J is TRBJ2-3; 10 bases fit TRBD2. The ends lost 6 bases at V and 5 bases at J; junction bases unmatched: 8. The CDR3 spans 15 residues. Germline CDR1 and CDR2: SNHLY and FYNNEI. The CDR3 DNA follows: TGTGCCAGCAGCTATAGCGGGGGGTCACTAGATACGCAGTATTTT. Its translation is CASSYSGGSLDTQYF.

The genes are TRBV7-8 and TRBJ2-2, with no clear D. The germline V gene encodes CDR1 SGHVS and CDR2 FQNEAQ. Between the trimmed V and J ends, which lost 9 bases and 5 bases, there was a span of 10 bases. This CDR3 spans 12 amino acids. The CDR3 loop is CARGRRTGELFF. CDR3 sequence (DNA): TGTGCCAGGGGTAGGCGGACCGGGGAGCTGTTTTTT.

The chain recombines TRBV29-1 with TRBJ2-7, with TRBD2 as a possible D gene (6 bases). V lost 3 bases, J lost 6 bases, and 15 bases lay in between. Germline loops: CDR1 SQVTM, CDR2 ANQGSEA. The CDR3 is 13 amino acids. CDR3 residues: CSVDGIGGSEQYF. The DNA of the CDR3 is TGCAGCGTTGATGGCATAGGAGGGTCCGAGCAGTACTTC.

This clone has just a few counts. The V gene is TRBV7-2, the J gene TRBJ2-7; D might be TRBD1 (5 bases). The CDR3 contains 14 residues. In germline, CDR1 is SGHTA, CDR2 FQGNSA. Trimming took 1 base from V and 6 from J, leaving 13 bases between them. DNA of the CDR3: TGTGCCAGCAGCTTAGGTCCCAGGGCACGCGAGCAGTACTTC. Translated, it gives CASSLGPRAREQYF.

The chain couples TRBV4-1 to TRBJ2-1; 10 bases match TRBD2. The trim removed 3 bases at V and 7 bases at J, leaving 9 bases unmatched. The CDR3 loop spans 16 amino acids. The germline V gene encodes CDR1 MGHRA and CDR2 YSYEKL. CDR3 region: CASSQSLAGAVNEQFF. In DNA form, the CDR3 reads TGCGCCAGCAGCCAGTCCCTAGCGGGGGCCGTGAATGAGCAGTTCTTC.

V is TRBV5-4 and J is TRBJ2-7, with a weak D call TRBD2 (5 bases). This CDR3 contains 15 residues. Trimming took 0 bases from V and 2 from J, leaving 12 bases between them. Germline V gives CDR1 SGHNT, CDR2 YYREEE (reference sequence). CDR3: CASSLGTGVPYEQYF. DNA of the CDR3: TGTGCCAGCAGCTTGGGCACCGGGGTGCCCTACGAGCAGTACTTC.

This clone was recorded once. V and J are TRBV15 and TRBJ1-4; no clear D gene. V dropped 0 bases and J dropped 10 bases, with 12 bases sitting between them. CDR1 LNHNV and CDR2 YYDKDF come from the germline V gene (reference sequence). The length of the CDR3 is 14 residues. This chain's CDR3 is CATSRDRGFGKLFF. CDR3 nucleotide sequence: TGTGCCACCAGCAGAGATCGGGGTTTTGGAAAACTGTTTTTT.

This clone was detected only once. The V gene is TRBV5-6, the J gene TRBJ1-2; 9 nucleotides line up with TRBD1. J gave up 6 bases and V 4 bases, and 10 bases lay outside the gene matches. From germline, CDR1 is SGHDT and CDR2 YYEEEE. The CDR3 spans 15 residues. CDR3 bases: TGTGCCAGCAGCAGAACTCCGGACAGGGGCGATGGCTACACCTTC. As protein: CASSRTPDRGDGYTF.

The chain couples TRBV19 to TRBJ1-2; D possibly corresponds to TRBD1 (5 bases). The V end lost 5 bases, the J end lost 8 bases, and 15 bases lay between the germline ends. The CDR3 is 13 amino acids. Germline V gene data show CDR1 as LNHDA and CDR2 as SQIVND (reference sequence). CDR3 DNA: TGTGCCAGTAGTCGGGGCCCGGGGAGGGGCTACACCTTC. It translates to CASSRGPGRGYTF.